A single sample gave rise to the 25 T cell receptor beta chains below, sequenced in a study of T cell responses to AZD1222 COVID-19 vaccine. This table comes from immunoSEQ multiplex PCR, and its TCRdb copy is limited to in-frame clones, with some not included. The sample holds about 120,000 clones; 92% are singletons and the top ten take 14%. The starting material was peripheral blood, obtained on day 0 of AZD1222 vaccination. These receptor sequences come from an adult in good health.

This chain links TRBV30 with TRBJ1-2; 9 nucleotides match TRBD1. The CDR3 extends over 16 amino acids. The V gene's germline CDR1 is GTSNPN and CDR2 SVGIG (reference sequence). The trim removed 3 bases at V and 2 bases at J, leaving 10 bases unmatched. CDR3 sequence reads: CAWRSMTGGLNYGYTF. The CDR3 coding sequence is TGTGCCTGGAGGAGCATGACAGGGGGGCTAAACTATGGCTACACCTTC. The variable domain in full, completed from reference TRBV30 and TRBJ1-2, reads SQTIHQWPATLVQPVGSPLSLECTVEGTSNPNLYWYRQAAGRGLQLLFYSVGIGQISSEVPQNLSASRPQDRQFILSSKKLLLSDSGFYLCAWRSMTGGLNYGYTFGSGTRLTVV.

This chain links TRBV12-1 with TRBJ1-1. TRBV12-1 is a known pseudogene. CDR3 size: 11 residues. The CDR3 DNA is TGTGCCAGCAGCTGTTTCACTGAAGCTTTCTTT. Its protein is CASSCFTEAFF.

The rearrangement joins TRBV12-3 or TRBV12-4 to TRBJ2-7; D perhaps matches TRBD1 (6 bases). This CDR3 spans 13 amino acids. Trimming pared 3 bases from V and 3 bases from J, leaving 9 bases between. CDR3 nucleotide sequence: TGTGCCAGCAGTTTCCAGGGGAACTACGAGCAGTACTTC. Its translation is CASSFQGNYEQYF.

The V and J genes are TRBV6-4 and TRBJ1-2, with D unclear. The CDR3 extends over 12 amino acids. V was cut by 8 bases and J by 7 bases, with 14 bases left in between. Germline CDR1 reads MRHNA; CDR2 reads SNTAGT. This chain's CDR3 is CASWSYTSGYTF. CDR3 sequence (DNA): TGTGCCAGCTGGAGCTATACCTCTGGCTACACCTTC.

V and J are TRBV7-9 and TRBJ1-5, with D tentatively TRBD1 (5 bases). Trimming removed 5 bases at V and 0 bases at J, with 14 bases between. This CDR3 is 16 amino acids long. Per the germline V gene, CDR1 is SEHNR and CDR2 is FQNEAQ (reference sequence). The DNA for the CDR3 is TGTGCCAGCAGCCAACAGGTTCCTGATAGCAATCAGCCCCAGCATTTT. Translating gives CASSQQVPDSNQPQHF.

The rearrangement uses TRBV27 and TRBJ2-2; 10 nucleotides match TRBD1. The V segment lost 5 bases and the J segment 4 bases; nucleotides outside the gene matches: 4. The CDR3 is 15 amino acids. Per germline, CDR1 MNHEY and CDR2 SMNVEV (reference sequence). In DNA form, the CDR3 reads TGTGCCAGCAGTCCGGACAGGGGGGGCACCGGGGAGCTGTTTTTT. Amino acids: CASSPDRGGTGELFF.

The chain has TRBV18 and TRBJ2-3, with a tentative D call TRBD2 (6 bases). Germline V gives CDR1 KGHSH, CDR2 LQKENI. CDR3 length equals 14 residues. V was shortened by 6 bases and J by 4 bases, with 14 bases between the two germline ends. Here the CDR3 reads CASSQEGPSDTQYF. The CDR3 DNA reads as TGTGCCAGCTCCCAGGAGGGGCCATCAGATACGCAGTATTTT.

The chain recombines TRBV6-5 with TRBJ1-5, with no clear D. The CDR3 runs to 16 residues. Per germline, CDR1 MNHEY and CDR2 SVGAGI. Trimming cost V 2 bases and J 4 bases, with 15 bases left between them. The CDR3 DNA sequence: TGTGCCAGCAGTTACACCCGGGTCGGTCGGAATCAGCCCCAGCATTTT. This translates into CASSYTRVGRNQPQHF.

The genes are TRBV11-2 and TRBJ1-2; TRBD1 matches at 8 bases. The V segment lost 3 bases and the J segment 5 bases; nucleotides outside the gene matches: 8. This CDR3 region has 15 residues. Germline CDR1 reads SGHAT; CDR2 reads FQNNGV. The CDR3 DNA is TGTGCCAGCAGCTTGACACCGGGACAGGCGTATGGCTACACCTTC. Amino acid sequence: CASSLTPGQAYGYTF.

V usage is TRBV11-3 and J usage is TRBJ2-3; D may be TRBD2 (6 bases). Trimming pared 5 bases from V and 6 bases from J, leaving 18 bases between. Germline V CDR1 and CDR2: SGHNT, YENEEA. CDR3 length: 15 residues. Here the CDR3 reads CASSLGTRAWDTQYF. CDR3 coding DNA: TGTGCCAGCAGCCTCGGGACTCGGGCCTGGGATACGCAGTATTTT.

This sequence joins TRBV4-3 and TRBJ1-2; 7 bases are a match to TRBD1. This CDR3 is built from 16 residues. CDR1 is LGHNA, CDR2 YSLEER, per germline. The V gene end was trimmed by 0 bases and the J gene end by 2 bases; junction bases not matched to a gene: 6. The CDR3 spells CASSQDVNRGNYGYTF. In nucleotides, the CDR3 is TGCGCCAGCAGCCAAGATGTAAACAGGGGAAACTATGGCTACACCTTC.

This chain connects TRBV5-4 to TRBJ1-1; D remains ambiguous. This CDR3 is 15 amino acids long. Deletions cut 4 bases from V and 2 bases from J, with 15 bases between. Germline CDR1 SGHNT, CDR2 YYREEE (reference sequence). The CDR3 nucleotides read TGTGCCAGCAGCCCTCCCGGACGATTTAACACTGAAGCTTTCTTT. This codes for CASSPPGRFNTEAFF. The full variable domain, completed using reference TRBV5-4 and TRBJ1-1, is ETGVTQSPTHLIKTRGQQVTLRCSSQSGHNTVSWYQQALGQGPQFIFQYYREEENGRGNFPPRFSGLQFPNYSSELNVNALELDDSALYLCASSPPGRFNTEAFFGQGTRLTVV.

The chain recombines TRBV7-8 with TRBJ2-5; no definite D call. The CDR3 is made up of 12 amino acids. Germline V CDR1 and CDR2: SGHVS, FQNEAQ. Between the trimmed V and J ends, which lost 1 base and 4 bases, there was a span of 4 bases. CDR3 region: CASSLVSETQYF. The CDR3 DNA is TGTGCCAGCAGCTTAGTGTCAGAGACCCAGTACTTC.

The chain recombines TRBV14 with TRBJ1-1; no clear D gene. The V gene lost 2 bases and the J gene lost 4 bases, with 14 bases spanning the gap. This CDR3 contains 15 residues. Per the germline V gene, CDR1 is SGHDN and CDR2 is FVKESK. Here the CDR3 DNA reads TGTGCCAGCAGCCAATCGCTCGGGGTGCCCACTGAAGCTTTCTTT. It is translated as CASSQSLGVPTEAFF.

The chain joins TRBV7-2 to TRBJ1-1, with TRBD1 as a possible D gene (5 bases). Germline V CDR1 and CDR2: SGHTA, FQGNSA. The CDR3 sequence is 15 residues long. The germline V and J ends were trimmed by 1 base and 13 bases, with 22 bases remaining between them. As DNA, the CDR3 is TGTGCCAGCAGCTTAGGGTTTCGGGACCCCGATGGCTGTTTCTTT. It translates to CASSLGFRDPDGCFF.

The chain employs TRBV6-2 or TRBV6-3 and TRBJ1-2; D is uncertain. CDR1 is MNHEY, CDR2 SVGEGT, per germline. V lost 2 bases and J 1 base, leaving 11 bases between the germline ends. CDR3 length: 15 residues. CDR3 region: CASSYQSGSNYGYTF. In DNA form, the CDR3 reads TGTGCCAGCAGTTACCAATCGGGGAGTAACTATGGCTACACCTTC.

The rearrangement links TRBV3-1 (or the pseudogene TRBV3-2) to TRBJ2-3, with 10 bases lining up with TRBD1. V lost 4 bases and J lost 4; bases outside the gene matches: 5. The germline CDR1 and CDR2 sequences are LGHDT and YNNKEL (reference sequence). The CDR3 extends over 15 amino acids. The CDR3: CASSRQGAGADTQYF. The CDR3 coding sequence is TGTGCCAGCAGCCGACAGGGGGCGGGGGCAGATACGCAGTATTTT.

This CDR3 is CASSAVPGRDTEAFF. In DNA form, the CDR3 reads TGTGCCAGCAGCGCCGTTCCGGGGAGGGACACTGAAGCTTTCTTT. The rearrangement links TRBV6-5 to TRBJ1-1; no clear D. From germline, CDR1 is MNHEY and CDR2 SVGAGI. The CDR3 has 15 amino acids. V lost 6 bases and J 3 bases, leaving 17 bases between the germline ends.

The chain links TRBV2 to TRBJ1-2; TRBD1 might be the D (6 bases). The V end was cut by 6 bases, the J end by 5 bases, with 13 bases between. Germline CDR1 and CDR2: SNHLY and FYNNEI. This CDR3 has 13 amino acids. The CDR3 DNA reads as TGTGCCAGCAGCCCCGGACAGAGTTATGGCTACACCTTC. This translates into CASSPGQSYGYTF.

The rearrangement links TRBV27 to TRBJ1-1; 7 nucleotides match TRBD1. With 9 bases clipped from V and 2 bases from J, the junction kept 6 bases outside the gene matches. The CDR3 totals 13 residues. Germline V gene sequence: CDR1 MNHEY, CDR2 SMNVEV (reference sequence). The DNA for the CDR3 is TGTGCCAGTGGGACAGACATAAACACTGAAGCTTTCTTT. This translates into CASGTDINTEAFF.

This sequence joins TRBV4-3 and TRBJ2-2, with 9 bases lining up with TRBD1. The germline gives CDR1 LGHNA, CDR2 YSLEER. With 1 base clipped from V and 3 bases from J, the junction kept 12 bases outside the gene matches. The CDR3 extends over 19 amino acids. The CDR3 reads CASSQGLGEQGAHTGELFF. CDR3 DNA sequence: TGCGCCAGCAGCCAAGGATTGGGGGAACAGGGGGCGCACACCGGGGAGCTGTTTTTT.

The chain uses TRBV30 and TRBJ1-5; 9 positions match TRBD1. Germline V lookup: CDR1 GTSNPN, CDR2 SVGIG (reference sequence). The V gene end was trimmed by 1 base and the J gene end by 0 bases; junction bases not matched to a gene: 1. CDR3 length equals 15 residues. The CDR3 is CAWSADRGSNQPQHF. DNA of the CDR3: TGTGCCTGGAGTGCGGACAGGGGTAGCAATCAGCCCCAGCATTTT.

CDR3: CASSEALRGGRFLDTQYF. As DNA, the CDR3 is TGTGCCAGCAGTGAAGCGCTTCGGGGGGGCCGATTCTTGGATACGCAGTATTTT. V gene TRBV2 combines with J gene TRBJ2-3; TRBD2 matches 8 bases. Trimming at V came to 0 bases and at J to 6 bases, leaving 14 bases not matched to a gene. The germline CDR1 and CDR2 sequences are SNHLY and FYNNEI. The CDR3 consists of 18 residues.

The chain links TRBV6-5 to TRBJ1-1; D gene uncertain. From germline, CDR1 is MNHEY and CDR2 SVGAGI. V lost 5 bases and J lost 2, with 15 bases in between. This CDR3 spans 15 amino acids. This CDR3 is CASSRAARSNTEAFF. CDR3 in DNA: TGTGCCAGCAGTAGGGCAGCCAGAAGCAACACTGAAGCTTTCTTT.

The chain links TRBV9 to TRBJ2-2; D is undetermined. V lost 0 bases and J lost 4, with 10 bases in between. CDR1 and CDR2 (germline): SGDLS, YYNGEE. The CDR3 runs to 15 residues. The CDR3 DNA reads as TGTGCCAGCAGCGTAGCTTCTGTGGGCACCGGGGAGCTGTTTTTT. Amino acid sequence: CASSVASVGTGELFF.